This T cell receptor (beta chain) was profiled in a study of cytomegalovirus exposure and HLA in healthy donors. Concerning this clone itself: The target antigen is unknown.

The PCR had 60 Vbeta and 13 Jbeta primers. Only in-frame clones appear in the TCRdb table, and some are missing; sequencing was by immunoSEQ multiplex PCR. This sample's table reports 220,000 or so clones. Findings and caveats of the study: A later analysis reportedly found fewer N-insertions in an Asian-associated ancestry cluster than the roughly 670-donor mean. Association of 15,000 to 20,000 TCR beta sequences with HLA alleles was found at 0.05 false discovery rate in a later analysis.

The sample comprised PBMCs. The source of this sequence is a girl aged 2-9 years in good health and CMV-seropositive.

The CDR3, as DNA: TGTGCCATCAGTGAGTCGGGTCCGGGAAGTGGCTACACCTTC. The encoded protein is CAISESGPGSGYTF. This chain joins TRBV10-3 and TRBJ1-2; D gene ambiguous. Trimming removed 0 bases at V and 7 bases at J, with 12 bases between. The germline CDR1 and CDR2 sequences are ENHRY and SYGVKD. The CDR3 length is 14 residues.